This T cell receptor (beta chain) was identified during a study of T cell responses to AZD1222 COVID-19 vaccine. The germline V gene encodes CDR1 MGHRA and CDR2 YSYEKL. V was clipped by 1 base and J by 3 bases; unmatched bases: 5. The CDR3 runs 15 residues. The repertoire was sequenced with immunoSEQ multiplex PCR; TCRdb's copy has only in-frame clones and lacks some. This table has around 100,000 clones, 86% appearing once. Comments on this clone: Its antigen remains unknown.

Study conclusions and caveats: The sample set comprised mostly white British donors with more females, and clonal diversity was possibly underestimated. It was only after the peak T cell response that any repertoires were sampled.

This TCR derives from an adult who received the MenACWY meningococcal vaccine as a control. This specimen was peripheral blood, taken 28 days after the second dose of the MenACWY control vaccine. The chain uses TRBV4-1 and TRBJ1-1; 7 positions agree with TRBD1. The CDR3 reads CASSQGVTGYTEAFF. Written as DNA, the CDR3 is TGCGCCAGCAGCCAAGGGGTGACAGGGTACACTGAAGCTTTCTTT.